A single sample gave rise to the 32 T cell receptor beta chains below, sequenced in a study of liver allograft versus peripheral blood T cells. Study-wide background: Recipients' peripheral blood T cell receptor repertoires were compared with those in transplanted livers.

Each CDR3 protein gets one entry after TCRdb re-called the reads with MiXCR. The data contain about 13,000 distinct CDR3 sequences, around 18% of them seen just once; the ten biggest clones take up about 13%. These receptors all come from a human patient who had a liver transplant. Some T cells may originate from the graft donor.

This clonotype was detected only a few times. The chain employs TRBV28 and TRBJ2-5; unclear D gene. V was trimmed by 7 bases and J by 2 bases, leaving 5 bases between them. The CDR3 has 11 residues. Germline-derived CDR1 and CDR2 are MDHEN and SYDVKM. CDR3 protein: CASISQETQYF. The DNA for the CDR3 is TGTGCCAGCATTTCTCAAGAGACCCAGTACTTC.

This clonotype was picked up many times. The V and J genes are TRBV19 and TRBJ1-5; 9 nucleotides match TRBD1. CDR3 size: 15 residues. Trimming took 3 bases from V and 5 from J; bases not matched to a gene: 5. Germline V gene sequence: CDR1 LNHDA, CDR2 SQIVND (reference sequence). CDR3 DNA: TGTGCCAGTAGTATGTACAGGGGGCTGTATCAGCCCCAGCATTTT. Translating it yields CASSMYRGLYQPQHF.

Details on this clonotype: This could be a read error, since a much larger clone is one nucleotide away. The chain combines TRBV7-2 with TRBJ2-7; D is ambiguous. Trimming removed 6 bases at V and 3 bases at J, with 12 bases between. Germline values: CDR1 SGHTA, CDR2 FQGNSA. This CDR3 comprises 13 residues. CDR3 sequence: CTSSQNKGYEQYF. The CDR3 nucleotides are TGTACCAGCAGTCAAAACAAGGGCTACGAGCAGTACTTC.

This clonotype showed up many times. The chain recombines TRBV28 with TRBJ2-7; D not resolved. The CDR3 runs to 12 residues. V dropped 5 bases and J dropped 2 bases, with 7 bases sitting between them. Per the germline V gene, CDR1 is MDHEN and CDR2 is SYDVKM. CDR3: CASSPPAYEQYF. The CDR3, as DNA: TGTGCCAGCAGTCCACCAGCCTACGAGCAGTACTTC.

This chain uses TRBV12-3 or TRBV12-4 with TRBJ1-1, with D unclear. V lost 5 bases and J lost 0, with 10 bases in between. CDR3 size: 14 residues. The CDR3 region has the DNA TGTGCCAGCAGTCCCGGACTGATGAACACTGAAGCTTTCTTT. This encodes CASSPGLMNTEAFF.

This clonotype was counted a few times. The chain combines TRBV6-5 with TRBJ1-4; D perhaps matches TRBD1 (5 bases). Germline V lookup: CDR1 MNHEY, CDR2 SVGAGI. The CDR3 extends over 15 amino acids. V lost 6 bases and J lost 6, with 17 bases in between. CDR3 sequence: CASSHSGRGDEKLFF. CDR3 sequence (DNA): TGTGCCAGCAGCCACAGTGGGCGGGGGGATGAAAAACTGTTTTTT.

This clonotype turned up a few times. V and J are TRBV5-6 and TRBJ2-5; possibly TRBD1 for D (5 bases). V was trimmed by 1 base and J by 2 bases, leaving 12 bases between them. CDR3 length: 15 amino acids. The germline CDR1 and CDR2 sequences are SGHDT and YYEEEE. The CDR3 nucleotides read TGTGCCAGCAGCTTGCAGGGCGTCCTTCAAGAGACCCAGTACTTC. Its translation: CASSLQGVLQETQYF.

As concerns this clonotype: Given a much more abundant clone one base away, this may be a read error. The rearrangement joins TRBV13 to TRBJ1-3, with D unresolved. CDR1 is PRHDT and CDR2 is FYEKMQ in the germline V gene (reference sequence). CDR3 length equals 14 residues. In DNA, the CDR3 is TGTACCAGCAGCCCCGGTCTCTCTGGAAACACCATATATTTT. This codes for CTSSPGLSGNTIYF.

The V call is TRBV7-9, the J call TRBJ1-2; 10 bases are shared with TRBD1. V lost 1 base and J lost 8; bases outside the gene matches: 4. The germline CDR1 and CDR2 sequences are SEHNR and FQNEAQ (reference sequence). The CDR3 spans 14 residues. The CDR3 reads CASSLDLTGGGYTF. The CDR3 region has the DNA TGTGCCAGCAGCTTAGATTTGACAGGGGGCGGCTACACCTTC.

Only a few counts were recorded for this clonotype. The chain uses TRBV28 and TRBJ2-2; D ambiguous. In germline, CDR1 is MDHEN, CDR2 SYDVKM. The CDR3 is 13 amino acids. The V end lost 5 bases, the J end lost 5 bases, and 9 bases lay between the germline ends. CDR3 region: CASSPVSTGELFF. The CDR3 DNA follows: TGTGCCAGCAGTCCTGTTTCGACCGGGGAGCTGTTTTTT.

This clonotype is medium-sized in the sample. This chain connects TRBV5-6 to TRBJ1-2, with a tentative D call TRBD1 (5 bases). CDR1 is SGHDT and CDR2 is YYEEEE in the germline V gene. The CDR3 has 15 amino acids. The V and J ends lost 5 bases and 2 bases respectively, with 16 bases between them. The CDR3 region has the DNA TGTGCCAGCAGACGTGAGGCAGGGTCAAACTATGGCTACACCTTC. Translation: CASRREAGSNYGYTF.

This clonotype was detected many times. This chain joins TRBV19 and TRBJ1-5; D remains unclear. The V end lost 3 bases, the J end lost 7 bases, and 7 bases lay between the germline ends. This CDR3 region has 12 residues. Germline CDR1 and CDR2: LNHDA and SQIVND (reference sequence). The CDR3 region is CASSIDWQPQHF. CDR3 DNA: TGTGCCAGTAGTATTGACTGGCAGCCCCAGCATTTT.

Here the CDR3 reads CSARDPSGLAGGPRDTQYF. CDR3 in DNA: TGCAGTGCTAGAGATCCCTCAGGACTAGCGGGGGGGCCGAGAGATACGCAGTATTTT. V is TRBV20-1 and J is TRBJ2-3; 15 bases fit TRBD2. This CDR3 spans 19 amino acids. With V trimmed by 0 bases and J by 5 bases, 12 bases remained unmatched. From germline, CDR1 is DFQATT and CDR2 SNEGSKA (reference sequence).

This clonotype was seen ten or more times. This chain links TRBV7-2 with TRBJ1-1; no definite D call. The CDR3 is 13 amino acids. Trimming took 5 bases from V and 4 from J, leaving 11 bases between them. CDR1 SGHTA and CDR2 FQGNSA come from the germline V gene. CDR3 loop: CASSTDQTTEAFF. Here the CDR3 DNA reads TGTGCCAGCAGCACTGACCAGACCACTGAAGCTTTCTTT.

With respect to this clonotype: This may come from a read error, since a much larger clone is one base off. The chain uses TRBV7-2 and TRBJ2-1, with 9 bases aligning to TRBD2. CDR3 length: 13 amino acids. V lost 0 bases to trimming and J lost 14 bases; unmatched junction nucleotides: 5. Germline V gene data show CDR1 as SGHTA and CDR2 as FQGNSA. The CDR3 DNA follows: TGTGCCAGCAGCTTAGCTCGAGCGGGGGGAGAGTTCTTC. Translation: CASSLARAGGEFF. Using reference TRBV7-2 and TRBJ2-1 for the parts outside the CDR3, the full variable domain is GAGVSQSPSNKVTEKGKDVELRCDPISGHTALYWYRQSLGQGLEFLIYFQGNSAPDKSGLPSDRFSAERTGGSVSTLTIQRTQQEDSAVYLCASSLARAGGEFFGPGTRLTVL.

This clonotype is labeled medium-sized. CDR3 bases: TGTGCCAGCCAGGGGGCAGCCTACTACGAGCAGTACTTC. It yields the protein CASQGAAYYEQYF. The rearrangement uses TRBV18 and TRBJ2-7; the match to TRBD1 covers 8 bases. V lost 8 bases to trimming and J lost 3 bases; unmatched junction nucleotides: 6. The CDR3 length is 13 residues. Per germline, CDR1 KGHSH and CDR2 LQKENI.

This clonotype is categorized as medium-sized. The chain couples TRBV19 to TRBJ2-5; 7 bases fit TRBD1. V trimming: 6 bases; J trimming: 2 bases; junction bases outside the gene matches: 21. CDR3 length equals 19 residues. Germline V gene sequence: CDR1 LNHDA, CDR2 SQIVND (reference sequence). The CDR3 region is CASRAVTGADWGKQETQYF. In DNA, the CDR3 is TGTGCCAGTAGGGCAGTTACAGGGGCAGATTGGGGGAAGCAAGAGACCCAGTACTTC.

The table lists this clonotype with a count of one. The CDR3 loop is CASSFGQGAFAEAFF. CDR3 coding DNA: TGTGCCAGCAGCTTCGGACAGGGGGCGTTCGCTGAAGCTTTCTTT. The chain joins TRBV9 to TRBJ1-1; TRBD1 matches 11 bases. The CDR3 loop spans 15 amino acids. V trimming: 4 bases; J trimming: 6 bases; junction bases outside the gene matches: 8. The germline CDR1 and CDR2 sequences are SGDLS and YYNGEE.

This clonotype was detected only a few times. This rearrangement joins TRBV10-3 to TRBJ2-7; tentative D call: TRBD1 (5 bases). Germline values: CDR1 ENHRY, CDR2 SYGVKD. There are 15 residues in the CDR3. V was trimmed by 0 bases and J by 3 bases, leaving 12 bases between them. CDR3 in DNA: TGTGCCATCAGTGAGTCTGTGGACGGACACTACGAGCAGTACTTC. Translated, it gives CAISESVDGHYEQYF.

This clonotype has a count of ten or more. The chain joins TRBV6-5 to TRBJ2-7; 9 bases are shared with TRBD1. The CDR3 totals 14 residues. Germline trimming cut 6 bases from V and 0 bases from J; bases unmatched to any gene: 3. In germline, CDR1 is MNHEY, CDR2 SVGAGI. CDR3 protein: CASRGDRDSYEQYF. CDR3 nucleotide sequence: TGTGCCAGCAGGGGGGACAGGGACTCCTACGAGCAGTACTTC.

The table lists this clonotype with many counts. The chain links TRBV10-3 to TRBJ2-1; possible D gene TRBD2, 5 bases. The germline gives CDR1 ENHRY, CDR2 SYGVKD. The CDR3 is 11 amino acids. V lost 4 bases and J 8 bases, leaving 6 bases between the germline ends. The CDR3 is CAISGGDEQFF. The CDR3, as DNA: TGTGCCATCAGTGGGGGAGATGAGCAGTTCTTC.

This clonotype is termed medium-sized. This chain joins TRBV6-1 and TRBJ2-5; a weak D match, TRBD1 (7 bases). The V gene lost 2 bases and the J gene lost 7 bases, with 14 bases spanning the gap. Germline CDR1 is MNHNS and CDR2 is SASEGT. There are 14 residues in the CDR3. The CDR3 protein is CASSESGGKGTQYF. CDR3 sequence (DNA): TGTGCCAGCAGTGAATCAGGGGGGAAGGGGACCCAGTACTTC.

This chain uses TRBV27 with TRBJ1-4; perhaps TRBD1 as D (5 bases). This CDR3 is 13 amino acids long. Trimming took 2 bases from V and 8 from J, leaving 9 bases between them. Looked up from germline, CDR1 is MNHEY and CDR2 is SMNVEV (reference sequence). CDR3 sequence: CASSLLGAEKLFF. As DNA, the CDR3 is TGTGCCAGCAGTTTACTCGGGGCAGAAAAACTGTTTTTT.

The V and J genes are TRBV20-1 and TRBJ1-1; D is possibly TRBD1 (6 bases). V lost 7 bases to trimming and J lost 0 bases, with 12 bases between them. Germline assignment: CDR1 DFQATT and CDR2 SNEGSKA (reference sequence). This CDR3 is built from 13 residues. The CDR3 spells CSVEQGMNTEAFF. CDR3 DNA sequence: TGCAGTGTCGAACAGGGAATGAACACTGAAGCTTTCTTT.

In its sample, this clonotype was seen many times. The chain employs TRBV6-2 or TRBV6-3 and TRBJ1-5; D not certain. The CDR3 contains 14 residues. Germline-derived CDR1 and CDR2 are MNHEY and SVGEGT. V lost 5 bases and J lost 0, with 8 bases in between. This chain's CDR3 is CASSGLFSNQPQHF. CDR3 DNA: TGTGCCAGCAGTGGACTATTTAGCAATCAGCCCCAGCATTTT.

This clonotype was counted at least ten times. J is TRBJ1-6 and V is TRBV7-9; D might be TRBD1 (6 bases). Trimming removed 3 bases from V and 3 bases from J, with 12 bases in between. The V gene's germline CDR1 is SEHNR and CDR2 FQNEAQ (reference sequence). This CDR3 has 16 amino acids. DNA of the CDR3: TGTGCCAGCAGCTTTGGGGACACAAGCTATAATTCACCCCTCCACTTT. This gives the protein CASSFGDTSYNSPLHF.

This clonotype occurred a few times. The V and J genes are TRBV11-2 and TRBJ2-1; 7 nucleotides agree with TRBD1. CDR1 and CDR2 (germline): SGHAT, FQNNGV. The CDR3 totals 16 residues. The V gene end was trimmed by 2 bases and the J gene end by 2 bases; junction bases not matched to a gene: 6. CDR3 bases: TGTGCCAGCAGCTTAATGGGACAGCCTACCTACAATGAGCAGTTCTTC. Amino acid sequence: CASSLMGQPTYNEQFF.

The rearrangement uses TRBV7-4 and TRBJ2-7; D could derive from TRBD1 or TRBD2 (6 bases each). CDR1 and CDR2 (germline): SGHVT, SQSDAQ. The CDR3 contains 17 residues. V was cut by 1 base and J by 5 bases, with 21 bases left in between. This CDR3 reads CASSLEGGRGEIDEQYF. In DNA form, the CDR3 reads TGTGCCAGCAGCTTAGAAGGGGGGAGAGGGGAAATCGACGAGCAGTACTTC. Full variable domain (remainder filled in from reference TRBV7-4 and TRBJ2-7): GAGVSQSPRYKVAKRGRDVALRCDSISGHVTLYWYRQTLGQGSEVLTYSQSDAQRDKSGRPSGRFSAERPERSVSTLKIQRTEQGDSAVYLCASSLEGGRGEIDEQYFGPGTRLTVT.

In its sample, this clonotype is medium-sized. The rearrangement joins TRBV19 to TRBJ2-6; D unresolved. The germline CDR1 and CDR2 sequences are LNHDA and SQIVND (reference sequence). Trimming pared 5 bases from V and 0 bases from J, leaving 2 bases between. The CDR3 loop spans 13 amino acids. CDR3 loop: CASSDSGANVLTF. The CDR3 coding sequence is TGTGCCAGTAGTGACTCTGGGGCCAACGTCCTGACTTTC.

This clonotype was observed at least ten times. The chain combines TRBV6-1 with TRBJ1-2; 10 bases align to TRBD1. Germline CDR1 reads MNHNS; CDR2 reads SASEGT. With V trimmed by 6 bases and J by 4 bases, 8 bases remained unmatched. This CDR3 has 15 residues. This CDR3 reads CASRSIRQGAYGYTF. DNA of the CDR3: TGTGCCAGCAGATCTATTCGACAGGGGGCCTATGGCTACACCTTC.

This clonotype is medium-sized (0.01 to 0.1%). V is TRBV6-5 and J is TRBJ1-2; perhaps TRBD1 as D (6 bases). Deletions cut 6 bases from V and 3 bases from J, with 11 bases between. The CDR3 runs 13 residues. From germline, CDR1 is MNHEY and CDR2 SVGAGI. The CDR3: CASSPGADYGYTF. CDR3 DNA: TGTGCCAGCAGCCCAGGGGCGGACTATGGCTACACCTTC.

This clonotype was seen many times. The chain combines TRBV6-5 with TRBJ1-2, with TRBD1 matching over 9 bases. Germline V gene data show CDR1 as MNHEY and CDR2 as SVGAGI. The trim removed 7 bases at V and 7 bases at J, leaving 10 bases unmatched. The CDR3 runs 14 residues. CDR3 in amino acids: CASKMGDRATGYTF. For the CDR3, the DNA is TGTGCCAGCAAAATGGGGGACAGGGCAACTGGCTACACCTTC.